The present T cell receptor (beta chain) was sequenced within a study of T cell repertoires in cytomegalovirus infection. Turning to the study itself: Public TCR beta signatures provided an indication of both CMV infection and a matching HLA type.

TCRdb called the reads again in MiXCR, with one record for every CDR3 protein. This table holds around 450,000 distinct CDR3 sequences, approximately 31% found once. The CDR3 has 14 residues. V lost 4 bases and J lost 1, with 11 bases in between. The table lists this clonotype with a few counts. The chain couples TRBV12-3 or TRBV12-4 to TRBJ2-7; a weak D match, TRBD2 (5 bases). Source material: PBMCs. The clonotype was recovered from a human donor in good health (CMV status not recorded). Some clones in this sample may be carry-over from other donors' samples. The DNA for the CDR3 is TGTGCCAGCAGTTCGGGGTCAGGATCCTACGAGCAGTACTTC. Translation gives CASSSGSGSYEQYF.